This T cell receptor (beta chain) was obtained from a study of metastatic and nonmetastatic thyroid tumors. Ahead of thyroid surgery, no patient had received treatment of any kind. TCRdb reanalyzed the PCR reads with MiXCR. This sample has 20,000 to 25,000 clones, with 9% to 15% found just once. This clone came up many times. The V end lost 1 base, the J end lost 0 bases, and 10 bases lay between the germline ends. CDR1 is DFQATT and CDR2 is SNEGSKA in the germline V gene (reference sequence). The CDR3 totals 15 residues. Sequenced: blood. The clonotype comes from a male donor with papillary thyroid cancer or a benign thyroid nodule (not recorded which). Some clones in this sample may be carry-over from other donors' samples. The chain is built from TRBV20-1 and TRBJ1-3; possibly TRBD1 for D (5 bases). The CDR3 loop reads CSARGDLSSGNTIYF. The CDR3 DNA follows: TGCAGTGCTAGAGGGGACCTGAGCTCTGGAAACACCATATATTTT.